A single sample is the source of the 9 T cell receptor beta chains below, sequenced in a study of shared clonotypes between healthy human individuals. Libraries were prepared by immunoSEQ multiplex PCR; TCRdb keeps only in-frame clonotypes and omits some of them. Altogether 2.3 million or so clones are present, 93% being singletons, with the ten largest covering approximately 0.4%. The sample comprised naive CD4+ T cells from PBMCs. This sample's subset: CD45RA+ positively selected. The receptors originated from a man between 18 and 29 years old in good health. Some clones in this sample may be carry-over from other donors' samples.

This clone was seen just once. This CDR3 is also generated by other DNA sequences in the sample. This sequence joins TRBV14 and TRBJ2-3; no clear D gene. Germline V gene data show CDR1 as SGHDN and CDR2 as FVKESK. This CDR3 comprises 12 residues. V shed 1 base and J shed 2 bases, with 1 base lying between them. The CDR3 sequence: CASSQATDTQYF. Here the CDR3 DNA reads TGTGCCAGCAGCCAAGCCACAGATACGCAGTATTTT.

V usage is TRBV5-1 and J usage is TRBJ2-7; D perhaps matches TRBD2 (5 bases). V was shortened by 4 bases and J by 0 bases, with 14 bases between the two germline ends. CDR1 and CDR2 from the germline V gene are SGHRS and YFSETQ. The CDR3 runs 15 residues. The CDR3 is CASSAFGVSSYEQYF. The CDR3 bases are TGCGCCAGCAGCGCTTTCGGGGTAAGCTCCTACGAGCAGTACTTC. The full variable domain, completed using reference TRBV5-1 and TRBJ2-7, is KAGVTQTPRYLIKTRGQQVTLSCSPISGHRSVSWYQQTPGQGLQFLFEYFSETQRNKGNFPGRFSGRQFSNSRSEMNVSTLELGDSALYLCASSAFGVSSYEQYFGPGTRLTVT.

V and J are TRBV7-9 and TRBJ1-2, with D maybe TRBD1 (6 bases). V was shortened by 5 bases and J by 0 bases, with 16 bases between the two germline ends. This CDR3 contains 16 residues. Germline CDR1 is SEHNR and CDR2 is FQNEAQ (reference sequence). For the CDR3, the DNA is TGTGCCAGCAGCCCTGCCGCCGGACAGTCTAACTATGGCTACACCTTC. Encoded protein: CASSPAAGQSNYGYTF.

The chain combines TRBV7-2 with TRBJ2-2; unclear D gene. The CDR3 sequence is 13 residues long. Between the trimmed V and J ends, which lost 1 base and 7 bases, there was a span of 7 bases. The germline gives CDR1 SGHTA, CDR2 FQGNSA. This chain's CDR3 is CASSLEWGGELFF. CDR3 DNA: TGTGCCAGCAGCTTAGAATGGGGCGGGGAGCTGTTTTTT.

The V gene is TRBV28, the J gene TRBJ2-7; 14 bases match TRBD2. This CDR3 comprises 16 residues. Trimming took 5 bases from V and 4 from J; bases not matched to a gene: 7. Germline loops: CDR1 MDHEN, CDR2 SYDVKM. The CDR3 loop is CASSPRTSGRRYEQYF. CDR3 DNA: TGTGCCAGCAGTCCCCGGACTAGCGGGAGGAGGTACGAGCAGTACTTC.

CDR3 residues: CASSLGGSIQETQYF. CDR3 bases: TGTGCCAGCAGCTTGGGGGGCAGTATCCAAGAGACCCAGTACTTC. V is TRBV5-4 and J is TRBJ2-5; D is possibly TRBD1 (5 bases). The CDR3 runs to 15 residues. Germline V gene data show CDR1 as SGHNT and CDR2 as YYREEE (reference sequence). V lost 0 bases to trimming and J lost 1 base, with 10 bases between them.

This sequence joins TRBV29-1 and TRBJ2-1, with 7 bases matching TRBD2. The trim removed 4 bases at V and 2 bases at J, leaving 11 bases unmatched. Looked up from germline, CDR1 is SQVTM and CDR2 is ANQGSEA. The CDR3 sequence is 16 residues long. CDR3 amino acids: CSVGGVSGMPYNEQFF. In nucleotides, the CDR3 is TGCAGCGTTGGAGGGGTAAGCGGGATGCCCTACAATGAGCAGTTCTTC.

This clone was recorded once. V gene TRBV29-1 combines with J gene TRBJ2-7, with TRBD2 matching 10 bases. J gave up 5 bases and V 4 bases, and 5 bases lay outside the gene matches. Per germline, CDR1 SQVTM and CDR2 ANQGSEA. This CDR3 is 13 amino acids long. The CDR3 DNA reads TGCAGCGTTGTTGGCCTAGCGGGAGACGAGCAGTACTTC. This gives the protein CSVVGLAGDEQYF.

The gene calls are TRBV28 and TRBJ1-5; TRBD1 might be the D (5 bases). V lost 6 bases and J lost 1, with 13 bases in between. CDR3 length: 15 amino acids. The germline V gene has CDR1 MDHEN and CDR2 SYDVKM. Here the CDR3 reads CASSPRADSNQPQHF. CDR3 in DNA: TGTGCCAGCAGCCCCAGGGCCGACAGCAATCAGCCCCAGCATTTT.